These T cell receptor beta chains were read from a single sample in a study of shared clonotypes between healthy human individuals. Measured with immunoSEQ multiplex PCR; TCRdb has only the in-frame clones, and not every one. The sample carries around 1.9 million clones, 85% to 95% recorded once. The sequenced material came from naive CD8+ T cells from PBMCs. The receptors stem from a man between 18 and 29 years old in good health. Some clones in this sample may be carry-over from other donors' samples. CDR3s include the opening cysteine and the closing phenylalanine or tryptophan. A D gene is named only where the DNA matches it firmly. Clone sizes are given selectively: once, few, many, or a class where the clone is expanded.

clone_size: .; j_call: TRBJ2-7; v_call: TRBV19; d_call: .; cdr3_aa: CASSPRGTSPAYEQYF; cdr3_nt: TGTGCCAGTAGTCCCCGAGGGACAAGCCCAGCCTACGAGCAGTACTTC
clone_size: .; j_call: TRBJ1-1; v_call: TRBV19; d_call: TRBD1; cdr3_aa: CATKEKQGDTEAFF; cdr3_nt: TGTGCCACTAAAGAAAAGCAGGGGGACACTGAAGCTTTCTTT
clone_size: once; j_call: TRBJ2-1; v_call: TRBV9; d_call: TRBD1; cdr3_aa: CASSVGGTGSNEQFF; cdr3_nt: TGTGCCAGCAGCGTAGGGGGGACAGGGTCCAATGAGCAGTTCTTC
clone_size: once; j_call: TRBJ1-1; v_call: TRBV7-3; d_call: .; cdr3_aa: CASSLSKNTEAFF; cdr3_nt: TGTGCCAGCAGCTTATCGAAGAACACTGAAGCTTTCTTT
clone_size: .; j_call: TRBJ2-1; v_call: TRBV25-1; d_call: .; cdr3_aa: CASSSWAGIGKGSEQFF; cdr3_nt: TGTGCCAGCAGTTCTTGGGCCGGTATAGGCAAGGGGAGTGAGCAGTTCTTC
clone_size: .; j_call: TRBJ2-7; v_call: TRBV30; d_call: TRBD2; cdr3_aa: CAWSVAGGIYEQYF; cdr3_nt: TGTGCCTGGAGTGTGGCGGGAGGAATCTACGAGCAGTACTTC
clone_size: .; j_call: TRBJ1-1; v_call: TRBV9; d_call: .; cdr3_aa: CASSADLMNTEAFF; cdr3_nt: TGTGCCAGCAGCGCCGATCTAATGAACACTGAAGCTTTCTTT
clone_size: .; j_call: TRBJ1-1; v_call: TRBV27; d_call: .; cdr3_aa: CASSLAEDTEAFF; cdr3_nt: TGTGCCAGCAGCCTTGCGGAGGACACTGAAGCTTTCTTT
clone_size: .; j_call: TRBJ2-1; v_call: TRBV7-3; d_call: .; cdr3_aa: CASSLVGNEQFF; cdr3_nt: TGTGCCAGCAGCTTAGTGGGAAATGAGCAGTTCTTC
clone_size: .; j_call: TRBJ1-2; v_call: TRBV28; d_call: TRBD1; cdr3_aa: CASSTGTGAVRGYTF; cdr3_nt: TGTGCCAGCAGTACCGGGACAGGGGCGGTGAGAGGCTACACCTTC
clone_size: .; j_call: TRBJ1-1; v_call: TRBV28; d_call: TRBD1; cdr3_aa: CASREQGRNTEAFF; cdr3_nt: TGTGCCAGCAGGGAACAGGGGAGGAACACTGAAGCTTTCTTT
clone_size: .; j_call: TRBJ2-7; v_call: TRBV7-6; d_call: .; cdr3_aa: CASSIADRYEQYF; cdr3_nt: TGTGCCAGCAGCATAGCTGACAGGTACGAGCAGTACTTC
clone_size: .; j_call: TRBJ2-7; v_call: TRBV27; d_call: TRBD2; cdr3_aa: CASKGLAGDLSYEQYF; cdr3_nt: TGTGCCAGCAAGGGACTAGCGGGAGACCTCTCCTACGAGCAGTACTTC
clone_size: few; j_call: TRBJ2-1; v_call: TRBV19; d_call: TRBD2; cdr3_aa: CASSFAGGLNEQFF; cdr3_nt: TGTGCCAGTAGTTTCGCGGGGGGTCTCAATGAGCAGTTCTTC
clone_size: once; j_call: TRBJ2-7; v_call: TRBV2; d_call: TRBD2; cdr3_aa: CASSELAGGSYEQYF; cdr3_nt: TGTGCCAGCAGTGAACTAGCGGGAGGGTCCTACGAGCAGTACTTC
clone_size: .; j_call: TRBJ2-7; v_call: TRBV14; d_call: .; cdr3_aa: CASSHGGIPYEQYF; cdr3_nt: TGTGCCAGCAGCCACGGAGGAATCCCCTACGAGCAGTACTTC
clone_size: .; j_call: TRBJ1-2; v_call: TRBV7-6; d_call: .; cdr3_aa: CASGDRGSNYGYTF; cdr3_nt: TGTGCCAGTGGAGACAGAGGATCTAACTATGGCTACACCTTC
clone_size: .; j_call: TRBJ2-7; v_call: TRBV28; d_call: .; cdr3_aa: CASSDHPRGQGAYEQYF; cdr3_nt: TGTGCCAGCAGCGACCATCCACGGGGGCAGGGGGCCTACGAGCAGTACTTC
clone_size: .; j_call: TRBJ2-2; v_call: TRBV7-2; d_call: .; cdr3_aa: CASSSYRAGELFF; cdr3_nt: TGTGCCAGCAGCTCCTACAGGGCTGGGGAGCTGTTTTTT
clone_size: .; j_call: TRBJ2-5; v_call: TRBV7-9; d_call: TRBD2; cdr3_aa: CASSPREGSIQETQYF; cdr3_nt: TGTGCCAGCAGCCCCAGGGAGGGGTCAATCCAAGAGACCCAGTACTTC
clone_size: once; j_call: TRBJ2-3; v_call: TRBV5-5; d_call: .; cdr3_aa: CASSLGSADTQYF; cdr3_nt: TGTGCCAGCAGCTTGGGTAGCGCAGATACGCAGTATTTT
clone_size: .; j_call: TRBJ1-1; v_call: TRBV6-6; d_call: .; cdr3_aa: CASSYNRAGDTEAFF; cdr3_nt: TGTGCCAGCAGTTACAACAGGGCTGGTGACACTGAAGCTTTCTTT
clone_size: .; j_call: TRBJ2-1; v_call: TRBV11-2; d_call: TRBD1; cdr3_aa: CASSLGGQGAYNEQFF; cdr3_nt: TGTGCCAGCAGCTTAGGGGGACAGGGGGCCTACAATGAGCAGTTCTTC
clone_size: .; j_call: TRBJ2-1; v_call: TRBV4-1; d_call: .; cdr3_aa: CASSQVDSKNEQFF; cdr3_nt: TGCGCCAGCAGCCAAGTGGACAGCAAAAATGAGCAGTTCTTC
clone_size: .; j_call: TRBJ2-5; v_call: TRBV7-9; d_call: TRBD2; cdr3_aa: CASSTDGTSGSRKKTQYF; cdr3_nt: TGTGCCAGCAGCACCGACGGGACTAGCGGGAGTCGAAAGAAGACCCAGTACTTC
clone_size: .; j_call: TRBJ1-3; v_call: TRBV4-3; d_call: .; cdr3_aa: CASSLNRGSGSTIYF; cdr3_nt: TGCGCCAGCAGCCTCAACCGGGGGAGTGGAAGCACCATATATTTT
clone_size: .; j_call: TRBJ2-1; v_call: TRBV11-2; d_call: TRBD2; cdr3_aa: CASSLAGLAGSMGEQFF; cdr3_nt: TGTGCCAGCAGCTTAGCGGGACTAGCGGGTTCGATGGGGGAGCAGTTCTTC
clone_size: .; j_call: TRBJ2-2; v_call: TRBV4-3; d_call: TRBD1; cdr3_aa: CASSQDRGLAGELFF; cdr3_nt: TGCGCCAGCAGCCAAGACAGGGGGTTGGCCGGGGAGCTGTTTTTT
clone_size: .; j_call: TRBJ2-1; v_call: TRBV7-6; d_call: TRBD2; cdr3_aa: CASSPLRGSNEQFF; cdr3_nt: TGTGCCAGCAGCCCTTTGCGGGGGAGCAATGAGCAGTTCTTC
clone_size: once; j_call: TRBJ2-1; v_call: TRBV2; d_call: .; cdr3_aa: CASLGDRTSYNEQFF; cdr3_nt: TGTGCCAGCTTAGGAGACAGGACCTCCTACAATGAGCAGTTCTTC
clone_size: .; j_call: TRBJ2-2; v_call: TRBV10-2; d_call: .; cdr3_aa: CASRGRVVDTGELFF; cdr3_nt: TGCGCCAGCAGGGGCAGGGTCGTCGACACCGGGGAGCTGTTTTTT
clone_size: .; j_call: TRBJ2-7; v_call: TRBV5-1; d_call: .; cdr3_aa: CASSHRTVSYEQYF; cdr3_nt: TGCGCCAGCAGCCACAGGACAGTATCCTACGAGCAGTACTTC
clone_size: .; j_call: TRBJ2-1; v_call: TRBV27; d_call: TRBD1; cdr3_aa: CASSLVGTGNDEQFF; cdr3_nt: TGTGCCAGCAGTCTAGTCGGGACAGGCAACGATGAGCAGTTCTTC
clone_size: .; j_call: TRBJ1-5; v_call: TRBV28; d_call: .; cdr3_aa: CASNQGTNQPQHF; cdr3_nt: TGTGCCAGCAATCAGGGAACCAATCAGCCCCAGCATTTT
clone_size: .; j_call: TRBJ2-2; v_call: TRBV28; d_call: .; cdr3_aa: CASSFSVAGELFF; cdr3_nt: TGTGCCAGCAGTTTTAGCGTCGCCGGGGAGCTGTTTTTT
clone_size: .; j_call: TRBJ1-2; v_call: TRBV6-1; d_call: .; cdr3_aa: CASRISGGSYHGYTF; cdr3_nt: TGTGCCAGTAGAATTAGCGGGGGGAGTTATCATGGCTACACCTTC
clone_size: .; j_call: TRBJ2-7; v_call: TRBV28; d_call: .; cdr3_aa: CASSLKLTPEQYF; cdr3_nt: TGTGCCAGCAGTTTAAAGCTAACTCCCGAGCAGTACTTC
clone_size: .; j_call: TRBJ1-1; v_call: TRBV4-2; d_call: .; cdr3_aa: CASSNPGAGWGDTEAFF; cdr3_nt: TGTGCCAGCAGCAACCCCGGGGCAGGGTGGGGGGACACTGAAGCTTTCTTT
clone_size: .; j_call: TRBJ2-1; v_call: TRBV11-2; d_call: TRBD2; cdr3_aa: CASSFPTSGRTSSYNEQFF; cdr3_nt: TGTGCCAGCAGCTTCCCGACTAGCGGGAGGACGAGCTCCTACAATGAGCAGTTCTTC
clone_size: .; j_call: TRBJ2-2; v_call: TRBV4-1; d_call: TRBD2; cdr3_aa: CASRYSGRGTGELFF; cdr3_nt: TGCGCCAGCAGATATAGCGGGAGAGGAACCGGGGAGCTGTTTTTT
clone_size: once; j_call: TRBJ2-2; v_call: TRBV11-2; d_call: .; cdr3_aa: CASSLAGPNTGELFF; cdr3_nt: TGTGCCAGCAGCTTAGCGGGGCCGAACACCGGGGAGCTGTTTTTT
clone_size: .; j_call: TRBJ2-2; v_call: TRBV11-2; d_call: .; cdr3_aa: CASSSTPTGELFF; cdr3_nt: TGTGCCAGCAGCTCGACACCCACCGGGGAGCTGTTTTTT
clone_size: .; j_call: TRBJ2-7; v_call: TRBV4-2; d_call: TRBD2; cdr3_aa: CASSQDLAGEGEQYF; cdr3_nt: TGTGCCAGCAGCCAAGATTTAGCGGGAGAGGGTGAGCAGTACTTC
clone_size: .; j_call: TRBJ2-3; v_call: TRBV18; d_call: TRBD2; cdr3_aa: CASSPGLGTDTQYF; cdr3_nt: TGTGCCAGCTCACCCGGACTAGGTACAGATACGCAGTATTTT